These 24 T cell receptor beta chains were sequenced from one sample in a study of T-cell memory formation after mild COVID-19. MiXCR, applied by TCRdb to the 5' RACE reads, yields one record per CDR3 protein. The table shows hundreds of thousands of distinct CDR3 sequences, with around 15% occurring only once. The source material was PBMCs or a T cell subset sorted from them (not recorded which). The source of these receptors is an adult woman who had mild COVID-19 (a few samples of this study predate the infection). Cell type and time point are not known.

The V call is TRBV5-1, the J call TRBJ2-2, with 9 bases identical to TRBD1. The germline gives CDR1 SGHRS, CDR2 YFSETQ. The ends lost 9 bases at V and 2 bases at J; junction bases unmatched: 8. The CDR3 is made up of 15 amino acids. The CDR3 nucleotides read TGCGCCACCAATCCGGGACAGGGCAACACCGGGGAGCTGTTTTTT. As protein: CATNPGQGNTGELFF.

This clonotype was detected only a few times. This chain joins TRBV2 and TRBJ2-1, with D possibly TRBD2 on 5 matching bases. The CDR3 has 14 amino acids. Per the germline V gene, CDR1 is SNHLY and CDR2 is FYNNEI. The V and J ends lost 1 base and 6 bases respectively, with 10 bases between them. CDR3 sequence: CASSEEAELNEQFF. The CDR3 coding sequence is TGTGCCAGCAGTGAAGAAGCGGAGCTCAATGAGCAGTTCTTC.

This clonotype has only a few counts. The chain links TRBV6-2 or TRBV6-3 to TRBJ1-5, with TRBD1 matching over 8 bases. The CDR3 spans 17 residues. The V segment lost 6 bases and the J segment 6 bases; nucleotides outside the gene matches: 16. Germline V gene lookup returns CDR1 MNHEY and CDR2 SVGEGT. CDR3 region: CASSSGGFIGGSQPQHF. The DNA of the CDR3 is TGTGCCAGCAGCTCAGGGGGCTTTATTGGTGGGAGTCAGCCCCAGCATTTT.

There are a few counts of this clonotype. The rearrangement uses TRBV30 and TRBJ1-2, with D tentatively TRBD1 (6 bases). The CDR3 totals 14 residues. Trimming pared 1 base from V and 8 bases from J, leaving 17 bases between. CDR1 is GTSNPN, CDR2 SVGIG, per germline (reference sequence). This CDR3 reads CAWSASPGGLGYTF. CDR3 sequence (DNA): TGTGCCTGGAGTGCCTCCCCCGGGGGCCTAGGCTACACCTTC.

The gene calls are TRBV28 and TRBJ2-2, with D perhaps given as TRBD1 or TRBD2 (6 bases each). The germline gives CDR1 MDHEN, CDR2 SYDVKM. The germline V and J ends were trimmed by 6 bases and 13 bases, with 18 bases remaining between them. CDR3 length: 13 amino acids. CDR3 sequence reads: CASREPGGQRLFF. The CDR3 nucleotides are TGTGCCAGCAGAGAGCCCGGGGGACAAAGGCTGTTTTTT.

The table lists this clonotype with a few counts. V and J are TRBV5-1 and TRBJ1-1, with unresolved D. This CDR3 contains 15 residues. Germline V gene sequence: CDR1 SGHRS, CDR2 YFSETQ. With 3 bases removed from V and 5 bases from J, the gap between germline ends came to 17 bases. The CDR3 sequence: CASSSVVRPGTEAFF. CDR3 bases: TGCGCCAGCAGCTCTGTGGTACGGCCGGGAACTGAAGCTTTCTTT.

The chain combines TRBV24-1 with TRBJ1-2; tentative D call: TRBD1 (6 bases). CDR1 is KGHDR, CDR2 SFDVKD, per germline. The CDR3 length is 15 residues. Trimming removed 1 base at V and 3 bases at J, with 11 bases between. The CDR3 sequence is CATSDLGQGHYGYTF. The CDR3 coding sequence is TGTGCCACCAGTGATTTAGGGCAGGGGCACTATGGCTACACCTTC.

This clonotype occurred a few times. The gene calls are TRBV6-2 or TRBV6-3 and TRBJ2-1, with TRBD2 matching over 8 bases. Trimming at V came to 5 bases and at J to 7 bases, leaving 10 bases not matched to a gene. There are 15 residues in the CDR3. CDR1 and CDR2 (germline): MNHEY, SVGEGT. In DNA, the CDR3 is TGTGCCAGCAGTGCTCCGGGACTAGTTATAAATGAGCAGTTCTTC. It encodes CASSAPGLVINEQFF.

The V and J genes are TRBV20-1 and TRBJ1-1; 9 bases map to TRBD1. The V gene's germline CDR1 is DFQATT and CDR2 SNEGSKA (reference sequence). V lost 8 bases and J lost 5; bases outside the gene matches: 6. The length of the CDR3 is 12 residues. The CDR3 protein is CSRTGDGTEAFF. CDR3 nucleotide sequence: TGCAGTAGGACAGGGGATGGGACTGAAGCTTTCTTT.

The rearrangement uses TRBV6-2 or TRBV6-3 and TRBJ1-2; possibly TRBD1 for D (5 bases). Trimming removed 0 bases from V and 2 bases from J, with 13 bases in between. Germline values: CDR1 MNHEY, CDR2 SVGEGT. CDR3 length: 16 residues. The CDR3, as DNA: TGTGCCAGCAGTTACTCGACTCTTGGGACCAACTATGGCTACACCTTC. As protein: CASSYSTLGTNYGYTF.

V is TRBV4-3 and J is TRBJ1-2; 10 nucleotides align to TRBD1. The V and J ends lost 0 bases and 9 bases, in that order; junction bases with no gene match: 10. Germline-derived CDR1 and CDR2 are LGHNA and YSLEER. This CDR3 contains 16 residues. Written as DNA, the CDR3 is TGCGCCAGCAGCCAAGATAGGGGGACAGGGGATAGTAGCTACACCTTC. Protein sequence: CASSQDRGTGDSSYTF.

This clonotype was seen only a few times. The chain uses TRBV4-1 and TRBJ2-7, with 8 bases fitting TRBD2. The length of the CDR3 is 16 residues. V shed 4 bases, J shed 4 bases, and the junction held 12 bases outside the gene matches. From germline, CDR1 is MGHRA and CDR2 YSYEKL. The CDR3 protein is CASSPGMGSGIYEQYF. CDR3 in DNA: TGCGCCAGCAGCCCTGGAATGGGTAGCGGGATTTACGAGCAGTACTTC.

This clonotype was seen at least ten times. CDR3 nucleotide sequence: TGTGCCAGCAGCCAAGGCGTGGGCACTGAAGCTTTCTTT. This encodes CASSQGVGTEAFF. V usage is TRBV3-1 and J usage is TRBJ1-1, with D uncertain. The V gene lost 1 base and the J gene lost 4 bases, with 7 bases spanning the gap. The CDR3 sequence is 13 residues long. The germline V gene has CDR1 LGHDT and CDR2 YNNKEL (reference sequence). Combining the CDR3 with reference TRBV3-1 and TRBJ1-1 gives the whole variable domain DTAVSQTPKYLVTQMGNDKSIKCEQNLGHDTMYWYKQDSKKFLKIMFSYNNKELIINETVPNRFSPKSPDKAHLNLHINSLELGDSAVYFCASSQGVGTEAFFGQGTRLTVV.

The CDR3 here is CATSRDRAGTYNEQFF. For the CDR3, the DNA is TGTGCCACCAGCAGAGATCGCGCAGGGACCTACAATGAGCAGTTCTTC. The rearrangement joins TRBV15 to TRBJ2-1; D may be TRBD1 (5 bases). Trimming pared 0 bases from V and 2 bases from J, leaving 11 bases between. The CDR3 extends over 16 amino acids. In germline, CDR1 is LNHNV, CDR2 YYDKDF (reference sequence).

This clonotype was seen repeatedly, ten times or more. The rearrangement joins TRBV24-1 to TRBJ1-2, with 10 bases fitting TRBD1. Per the germline V gene, CDR1 is KGHDR and CDR2 is SFDVKD. V trimming: 3 bases; J trimming: 9 bases; junction bases outside the gene matches: 6. This CDR3 contains 14 residues. CDR3: CATSDDRGRGRYTF. The CDR3 DNA is TGTGCCACCAGTGATGACAGGGGGCGCGGACGCTACACCTTC.

V and J are TRBV4-1 and TRBJ1-1, with D tentatively TRBD1 (6 bases). V was shortened by 4 bases and J by 6 bases, with 9 bases between the two germline ends. Looked up from germline, CDR1 is MGHRA and CDR2 is YSYEKL. CDR3 length equals 12 residues. The CDR3 nucleotides are TGCGCCAGCAGCCGCGGGGGGCCTGAAGCTTTCTTT. This translates into CASSRGGPEAFF.

The V gene is TRBV9, the J gene TRBJ2-7; tentatively, D is TRBD2 (6 bases). The CDR3 sequence is 15 residues long. Trimming pared 0 bases from V and 4 bases from J, leaving 14 bases between. Germline loops: CDR1 SGDLS, CDR2 YYNGEE. The CDR3 DNA reads TGTGCCAGCAGCGTAGACTGGACGGCGGGGTACGAGCAGTACTTC. It specifies CASSVDWTAGYEQYF.

The table lists this clonotype with a few counts. The chain joins TRBV5-6 to TRBJ2-5, with D maybe TRBD1 (7 bases). Between the trimmed V and J ends, which lost 4 bases and 3 bases, there was a span of 16 bases. The CDR3 contains 15 residues. Per germline, CDR1 SGHDT and CDR2 YYEEEE. This CDR3 reads CASSPGLTGKETQYF. As DNA, the CDR3 is TGTGCCAGCAGCCCGGGACTGACAGGGAAAGAGACCCAGTACTTC.

The sample holds a few counts of this clonotype. J is TRBJ2-2 and V is TRBV2; D is undetermined. The V and J ends lost 4 bases and 2 bases respectively, with 11 bases between them. The CDR3 contains 15 residues. Per the germline V gene, CDR1 is SNHLY and CDR2 is FYNNEI. CDR3 residues: CASSVPDGNTGELFF. As DNA, the CDR3 is TGTGCCAGCAGTGTCCCGGACGGCAACACCGGGGAGCTGTTTTTT. The complete variable domain, with remaining parts taken from reference TRBV2 and TRBJ2-2, reads EPEVTQTPSHQVTQMGQEVILRCVPISNHLYFYWYRQILGQKVEFLVSFYNNEISEKSEIFDDQFSVERPDGSNFTLKIRSTKLEDSAMYFCASSVPDGNTGELFFGEGSRLTVL.

This clonotype appeared a few times. This chain links TRBV12-3 or TRBV12-4 with TRBJ2-4; 14 positions agree with TRBD2. This CDR3 spans 19 amino acids. Trimming cost V 0 bases and J 7 bases; bases outside gene matches: 11. The CDR3 loop reads CASSLAVGLAGGDWNIQYF. CDR3 sequence (DNA): TGTGCCAGCAGTTTAGCGGTAGGACTAGCGGGAGGAGATTGGAACATTCAGTACTTC.

In nucleotides, the CDR3 is TGTGCCAGCAGACAGATCTGGGGCACGGACGAGCAGTACTTC. As protein: CASRQIWGTDEQYF. V is TRBV12-3 or TRBV12-4 and J is TRBJ2-7; tentative D call: TRBD1 (5 bases). CDR3 length equals 14 residues. The germline V and J ends were trimmed by 6 bases and 5 bases, with 17 bases remaining between them.

The sample holds many counts of this clonotype. This chain joins TRBV5-1 and TRBJ2-7; TRBD1 matches at 8 bases. CDR1 is SGHRS and CDR2 is YFSETQ in the germline V gene. The CDR3 is 14 amino acids. V shed 1 base and J 1 base; nucleotides not matched to a gene: 1. CDR3 sequence reads: CASSLQGASYEQYF. The CDR3 DNA sequence: TGCGCCAGCAGCTTGCAGGGGGCATCCTACGAGCAGTACTTC.

In this sample, this clonotype turned up a few times. The chain joins TRBV24-1 to TRBJ2-2, with TRBD1 matching over 9 bases. The CDR3 length is 16 residues. J was trimmed by 2 bases and V by 5 bases; bases with no gene match: 5. The germline CDR1 and CDR2 sequences are KGHDR and SFDVKD. This CDR3 is CATSGAGQGNTGELFF. The CDR3 DNA follows: TGTGCCACCAGTGGAGCGGGACAGGGAAACACCGGGGAGCTGTTTTTT.

The genes are TRBV12-3 or TRBV12-4 and TRBJ1-2, with 7 bases that match TRBD1. V shed 4 bases and J 4 bases; nucleotides not matched to a gene: 6. The CDR3 is 14 amino acids. The CDR3 DNA sequence: TGTGCCAGCAGTTCGACAGGGCCGGCCTATGGCTACACCTTC. This translates into CASSSTGPAYGYTF.